What follows are 7 T cell receptor beta chains derived from one specimen sequenced in a study of sequential checkpoint blockade in melanoma. The treatment here: randomized to nivolumab then ipilimumab (arm A) or the reverse (arm B). The protocol was immunoSEQ multiplex PCR, while the TCRdb copy is restricted to in-frame clones and leaves out a portion. The sample lists around 34,000 clones, more than 70% occurring once. The sample consisted of CD8+ T cells sorted from blood (inferred from file names), taken from a patient given nivolumab and ipilimumab in sequence. The receptor source for this set is a human donor with melanoma.

This sequence joins TRBV27 and TRBJ2-1; TRBD2 matches 10 bases. V lost 4 bases to trimming and J lost 5 bases; unmatched junction nucleotides: 8. The CDR3 is 16 amino acids. CDR1 is MNHEY, CDR2 SMNVEV, per germline (reference sequence). The CDR3 coding sequence is TGTGCCAGCAGTTGGGCTAGCGGGAGCGTGAACAATGAGCAGTTCTTC. This translates into CASSWASGSVNNEQFF.

This clone occurred a few times. The chain has TRBV9 and TRBJ1-2; 8 nucleotides match TRBD1. The ends lost 2 bases at V and 7 bases at J; junction bases unmatched: 7. The length of the CDR3 is 14 residues. Per germline, CDR1 SGDLS and CDR2 YYNGEE. CDR3 sequence: CASSVGRTGIGYTF. For the CDR3, the DNA is TGTGCCAGCAGCGTCGGGAGGACAGGGATTGGCTACACCTTC.

This clone was counted between two and nine times. The V call is TRBV7-9, the J call TRBJ1-1; 7 bases agree with TRBD1. In germline, CDR1 is SEHNR, CDR2 FQNEAQ (reference sequence). The CDR3 is made up of 14 amino acids. The V gene end was trimmed by 2 bases and the J gene end by 1 base; junction bases not matched to a gene: 1. This chain's CDR3 is CASSLRQGNTEAFF. The CDR3 DNA sequence: TGTGCCAGCAGCTTACGACAGGGGAACACTGAAGCTTTCTTT.

This clone was counted a single time. This chain joins TRBV19 and TRBJ1-1; TRBD1 aligns across 7 bases. The germline CDR1 and CDR2 sequences are LNHDA and SQIVND (reference sequence). V was clipped by 6 bases and J by 4 bases; unmatched bases: 2. The CDR3 sequence is 12 residues long. This chain's CDR3 is CASSQGGTEAFF. The DNA for the CDR3 is TGTGCCAGTAGCCAGGGGGGCACTGAAGCTTTCTTT.

V gene TRBV9 combines with J gene TRBJ1-5; D is unclear. There are 15 residues in the CDR3. V lost 0 bases and J lost 1, with 8 bases in between. Germline loops: CDR1 SGDLS, CDR2 YYNGEE. CDR3 in amino acids: CASSVGQASNQPQHF. The CDR3, as DNA: TGTGCCAGCAGCGTAGGGCAGGCCAGCAATCAGCCCCAGCATTTT.

The chain links TRBV7-9 to TRBJ2-7; TRBD1 matches at 9 bases. J gave up 1 base and V 4 bases, and 11 bases lay outside the gene matches. This CDR3 region has 17 residues. Germline V gives CDR1 SEHNR, CDR2 FQNEAQ (reference sequence). This CDR3 reads CASSYPGQGSFSYEQYF. The DNA of the CDR3 is TGTGCCAGCAGCTACCCGGGACAGGGTTCATTTTCCTACGAGCAGTACTTC.

The chain has TRBV7-8 and TRBJ2-7; possibly TRBD2 for D (6 bases). The V end was cut by 1 base, the J end by 0 bases, with 13 bases between. The CDR3 covers 16 residues. Germline V gene sequence: CDR1 SGHVS, CDR2 FQNEAQ. Here the CDR3 reads CASSLGGIADSYEQYF. The CDR3 nucleotides are TGTGCCAGCAGCTTAGGTGGTATAGCGGACTCCTACGAGCAGTACTTC.